This T cell receptor beta chain was obtained from a study of T cell repertoires in cytomegalovirus infection. Overall study: From public TCR beta signatures came an indication of both CMV infection and matching HLA type. General study points: The study found HLA-C-restricted CMV-specific TCR beta clonotypes dominating the ex vivo response. Using cumulative public TCR beta family frequency, the authors identified those who carried CMV together with the relevant HLA.

TCRdb reprocessed the reads with MiXCR, giving one entry per CDR3 protein. The table records about 490,000 distinct CDR3 sequences, 15% to 20% of them present only once. Germline values: CDR1 SGHTA, CDR2 FQGTGA. Trimming took off 1 base at V and 5 bases at J, with 6 bases between the two ends. The CDR3 is made up of 13 amino acids. Of note for this clonotype: Antigen unknown. With a much larger clone just one base away, this may be a read error.

The sequencing sample was made of CD8+ T cells from PBMCs. The TCR comes from a human donor in good health (CMV status not recorded). Some clones in this sample may be carry-over from other donors' samples. The J gene is TRBJ2-1, the V gene TRBV7-3, with D uncertain. CDR3 protein: CASSLMKDNEQFF. CDR3 DNA sequence: TGTGCCAGCAGCTTAATGAAAGACAATGAGCAGTTCTTC.